The 24 T cell receptor beta chains in this list originate from one sample, sequenced in a study of T-cell memory formation after mild COVID-19. TCRdb processed the 5' RACE reads anew with MiXCR; each CDR3 protein has one entry. The table has just over 300,000 distinct CDR3 sequences, just under 20% seen once; the top ten hold 21%. Sequenced material: PBMCs or a T cell subset sorted from them (not recorded which). Every receptor here comes from a young man who had mild COVID-19 (a few samples of this study predate the infection). Cell type and time point are not known.

A few counts support this clonotype. The chain has TRBV27 and TRBJ2-5; the D gene is possibly TRBD2 (6 bases). Trimming took off 7 bases at V and 5 bases at J, with 17 bases between the two ends. Looked up from germline, CDR1 is MNHEY and CDR2 is SMNVEV (reference sequence). This CDR3 has 14 amino acids. CDR3 sequence reads: CASNSGGRWETQYF. CDR3 nucleotides: TGTGCCAGCAACTCCGGGGGAAGATGGGAGACCCAGTACTTC.

The V call is TRBV11-2, the J call TRBJ2-1; 9 bases match TRBD2. Germline V gives CDR1 SGHAT, CDR2 FQNNGV. The CDR3 contains 18 residues. J gave up 4 bases and V 0 bases, and 10 bases lay outside the gene matches. The CDR3 DNA reads TGTGCCAGCAGCTTAGATTCACTAGCGGGTACCAAATACAATGAGCAGTTCTTC. As protein: CASSLDSLAGTKYNEQFF.

This clonotype was seen more than once but under ten times. The J gene is TRBJ1-3, the V gene TRBV4-3; D not certain. Trimming shortened V by 0 bases and J by 0 bases, and 9 bases separated the two germline ends. Germline-derived CDR1 and CDR2 are LGHNA and YSLEER. The CDR3 sequence is 16 residues long. CDR3 amino acids: CASSQDGTDSGNTIYF. CDR3 in DNA: TGCGCCAGCAGCCAAGACGGAACAGACTCTGGAAACACCATATATTTT.

The CDR3 coding sequence is TGTGCCAGCAGCTTAATGAGTTTGCTGAGTACCGGGGAGCTGTTTTTT. This codes for CASSLMSLLSTGELFF. This rearrangement joins TRBV7-2 to TRBJ2-2; no firm D call. Germline assignment: CDR1 SGHTA and CDR2 FQGNSA. V lost 2 bases, J lost 5 bases, and 15 bases lay in between. The CDR3 length is 16 residues.

This clonotype has only a few counts. The chain uses TRBV14 and TRBJ2-3, with D possibly called TRBD1 or TRBD2 (5 bases each). V was trimmed by 4 bases and J by 10 bases, leaving 12 bases between them. The germline V gene encodes CDR1 SGHDN and CDR2 FVKESK. The CDR3 has 12 amino acids. The CDR3 DNA follows: TGTGCCAGCAGCCCCACCTTGGGACCGCAGTATTTT. Its translation: CASSPTLGPQYF.

The chain is built from TRBV27 and TRBJ2-1, with TRBD2 matching 7 bases. V lost 5 bases to trimming and J lost 1 base; unmatched junction nucleotides: 11. The germline V gene has CDR1 MNHEY and CDR2 SMNVEV (reference sequence). CDR3 length equals 17 residues. This CDR3 is CASSPLSERGSYNEQFF. CDR3 bases: TGTGCCAGCAGTCCCTTATCGGAGCGGGGATCCTACAATGAGCAGTTCTTC.

The table lists this clonotype with a few counts. The rearrangement uses TRBV5-1 and TRBJ1-1; 7 bases align to TRBD1. There are 18 residues in the CDR3. Germline V gene lookup returns CDR1 SGHRS and CDR2 YFSETQ. The junction had 15 bases not matched to a gene; V was cut back by 4 bases and J by 0 bases. The CDR3 DNA reads as TGCGCCAGCAGCCTCAGTGGGACAGCAGCATACATGAACACTGAAGCTTTCTTT. Translation gives CASSLSGTAAYMNTEAFF.

The rearrangement links TRBV5-1 to TRBJ2-3; possible D gene TRBD2, 5 bases. Looked up from germline, CDR1 is SGHRS and CDR2 is YFSETQ. The V and J ends lost 4 bases and 2 bases respectively, with 11 bases between them. The CDR3 spans 14 residues. CDR3 sequence (DNA): TGCGCCAGCAGCACCGGACTCCTCACAGATACGCAGTATTTT. Its translation is CASSTGLLTDTQYF.

This clonotype turned up a few times. The V gene is TRBV10-3, the J gene TRBJ2-7; D not certain. V was trimmed by 4 bases and J by 7 bases, leaving 8 bases between them. CDR3 size: 11 residues. CDR1 is ENHRY and CDR2 is SYGVKD in the germline V gene. Written as DNA, the CDR3 is TGTGCCATCAGTGGAGCTGATGAGCAGTACTTC. Translating it yields CAISGADEQYF.

The chain joins TRBV7-2 to TRBJ1-1; the D is unclear. V dropped 1 base and J dropped 1 base, with 16 bases sitting between them. CDR1 is SGHTA, CDR2 FQGNSA, per germline. CDR3 length: 17 residues. The CDR3, as DNA: TGTGCCAGCAGCTTAGTATGGGGATGGGAAGAGAACACTGAAGCTTTCTTT. This gives the protein CASSLVWGWEENTEAFF.

This clonotype was detected ten times or more. The V gene is TRBV5-5, the J gene TRBJ2-2, with 7 bases matching TRBD1. Germline CDR1 and CDR2: SGHKS and YYEKEE (reference sequence). V shed 1 base and J 3 bases; nucleotides not matched to a gene: 0. The CDR3 runs to 14 residues. The CDR3 protein is CASSLTGDTGELFF. The CDR3 bases are TGTGCCAGCAGCTTGACAGGGGACACCGGGGAGCTGTTTTTT. Supplemented by reference TRBV5-5 and TRBJ2-2, the full variable domain reads DAGVTQSPTHLIKTRGQQVTLRCSPISGHKSVSWYQQVLGQGPQFIFQYYEKEERGRGNFPDRFSARQFPNYSSELNVNALLLGDSALYLCASSLTGDTGELFFGEGSRLTVL.

Only a few counts were recorded for this clonotype. The chain links TRBV20-1 to TRBJ1-1; D is undetermined. Germline-derived CDR1 and CDR2 are DFQATT and SNEGSKA (reference sequence). This CDR3 has 14 amino acids. Deletions cut 0 bases from V and 4 bases from J, with 12 bases between. CDR3 loop: CSARDHRGSTEAFF. CDR3 sequence (DNA): TGCAGTGCTAGAGATCACCGTGGGAGCACTGAAGCTTTCTTT.

The chain is built from TRBV7-6 and TRBJ2-5; 7 nucleotides match TRBD2. This CDR3 has 15 amino acids. V lost 4 bases and J lost 2; bases outside the gene matches: 7. CDR1 and CDR2 (germline): SGHVS, FNYEAQ. Written as DNA, the CDR3 is TGTGCCAGCAGCTCAGCCGGGACTAAACAAGAGACCCAGTACTTC. Translation gives CASSSAGTKQETQYF. Full variable domain (rest looked up from reference TRBV7-6 and TRBJ2-5): GAGVSQSPRYKVTKRGQDVALRCDPISGHVSLYWYRQALGQGPEFLTYFNYEAQQDKSGLPNDRFSAERPEGSISTLTIQRTEQRDSAMYRCASSSAGTKQETQYFGPGTRLLVL.

This clonotype has just a few counts. This chain joins TRBV5-5 and TRBJ1-3; no definite D call. The CDR3 consists of 14 residues. CDR1 SGHKS and CDR2 YYEKEE come from the germline V gene (reference sequence). With 2 bases removed from V and 4 bases from J, the gap between germline ends came to 10 bases. The CDR3 here is CASSFEGGGNTIYF. The CDR3 nucleotides are TGTGCCAGCAGCTTTGAAGGTGGAGGAAACACCATATATTTT.

J is TRBJ1-1 and V is TRBV5-1; D is possibly TRBD1 (6 bases). The CDR3 loop spans 12 amino acids. The V gene lost 0 bases and the J gene lost 11 bases, with 11 bases spanning the gap. Germline V gives CDR1 SGHRS, CDR2 YFSETQ. The CDR3 protein is CASSLESGGAFF. In DNA form, the CDR3 reads TGCGCCAGCAGCTTGGAGTCGGGGGGCGCTTTCTTT.

This clonotype was seen a few times. This rearrangement joins TRBV6-2 or TRBV6-3 to TRBJ2-7, with 8 positions matching TRBD1. Germline V gene sequence: CDR1 MNHEY, CDR2 SVGEGT. The trim removed 9 bases at V and 2 bases at J, leaving 12 bases unmatched. The CDR3 totals 15 residues. The CDR3 DNA reads as TGTGCCAGTAATACACCGGGACAGGCCCCCTACGAGCAGTACGTC. Protein product: CASNTPGQAPYEQYV.

This rearrangement joins TRBV4-3 to TRBJ1-3; D remains unclear. V shed 0 bases and J shed 4 bases, with 10 bases lying between them. The CDR3 loop spans 15 amino acids. Germline CDR1 LGHNA, CDR2 YSLEER. The CDR3 reads CASSQDGATGNTIYF. As DNA, the CDR3 is TGCGCCAGCAGCCAAGATGGAGCTACAGGAAACACCATATATTTT.

The chain is built from TRBV5-8 and TRBJ2-7, with D unresolved. The CDR3 sequence is 11 residues long. Trimming removed 2 bases from V and 2 bases from J, with 2 bases in between. CDR1 is SGHTS, CDR2 YDEGEE, per germline. The CDR3 sequence: CASSFTYEQYF. CDR3 nucleotides: TGTGCCAGCAGCTTTACCTACGAGCAGTACTTC.

This clonotype was observed a handful of times. The rearrangement uses TRBV20-1 and TRBJ2-2; 7 bases align to TRBD1. This CDR3 has 14 amino acids. Trimming took 3 bases from V and 5 from J; bases not matched to a gene: 6. Germline CDR1 reads DFQATT; CDR2 reads SNEGSKA (reference sequence). CDR3 in amino acids: CSASANRGTGELFF. The CDR3 DNA sequence: TGCAGTGCTAGCGCGAACAGGGGAACCGGGGAGCTGTTTTTT.

The rearrangement uses TRBV6-2 or TRBV6-3 and TRBJ2-7; D is perhaps TRBD2 (5 bases). The CDR3 has 15 amino acids. CDR1 and CDR2 (germline): MNHEY, SVGEGT. V lost 0 bases, J lost 6 bases, and 15 bases lay in between. The CDR3 coding sequence is TGTGCCAGCAGTTACTCGACTGGGCTAGCTGCCGAGCAGTACGTC. This codes for CASSYSTGLAAEQYV.

The J gene is TRBJ2-7, the V gene TRBV12-3 or TRBV12-4; the D is unclear. V was pared by 5 bases and J by 0 bases, with 11 bases between. The CDR3 spans 14 residues. The CDR3 bases are TGTGCCAGCAGTACGACGGAGAGCTCCTACGAGCAGTACTTC. It encodes CASSTTESSYEQYF.

This clonotype was seen ten or more times. V usage is TRBV9 and J usage is TRBJ1-5; D is unclear. The CDR3 covers 13 residues. From germline, CDR1 is SGDLS and CDR2 YYNGEE. Trimming removed 4 bases from V and 2 bases from J, with 7 bases in between. The CDR3 nucleotides read TGTGCCAGCAGCCCCCATGGCAATCAGCCCCAGCATTTT. Residues: CASSPHGNQPQHF.

This clonotype was detected only a few times. The CDR3 is CASSRPARVAYYGYTF. CDR3 nucleotides: TGTGCCAGCAGTAGACCCGCAAGGGTTGCGTACTATGGCTACACCTTC. V usage is TRBV7-2 and J usage is TRBJ1-2; unclear D gene. The CDR3 has 16 amino acids. V lost 6 bases to trimming and J lost 3 bases, with 20 bases between them. Germline V gene lookup returns CDR1 SGHTA and CDR2 FQGNSA.

The chain recombines TRBV12-3 or TRBV12-4 with TRBJ2-3, with D tentatively TRBD2 (5 bases). The CDR3 totals 14 residues. V lost 5 bases and J lost 2, with 11 bases in between. The CDR3 loop is CASSPTGITDTQYF. As DNA, the CDR3 is TGTGCCAGCAGTCCCACGGGAATCACAGATACGCAGTATTTT.